This is a list of T cell receptor beta chains from one sample in a study of blood T cell repertoires in COVID-19. The protocol was immunoSEQ multiplex PCR, while the TCRdb copy is restricted to in-frame clones and leaves out a portion. This sample has approximately 280,000 clones, with about 85% found just once. Sequencing used PBMCs or T cells enriched from blood (not recorded which). These receptors were taken from a woman in her 50s who had recovered from COVID-19. The CDR3 runs from the conserved cysteine through the conserved F or W. D genes are given only for firm matches. Size tells how often a clone was seen (once, few, many) or the class of an expanded clone, and some rows leave it out.

clone_size j_call v_call d_call cdr3_nt cdr3_aa
- TRBJ1-3 TRBV7-8 TRBD1 TGTGCCAGCAGTTTAACAGGGGGTTTAAACTCTGGAAACACCATATATTTT CASSLTGGLNSGNTIYF
- TRBJ2-2 TRBV6-5 - TGTGCCAGCAGACGGAGCGGCAACACCGGGGAGCTGTTTTTT CASRRSGNTGELFF
- TRBJ2-2 TRBV5-4 TRBD1 TGTGCCAGCAGGGACAGGGGAACCGGGGAGCTGTTTTTT CASRDRGTGELFF
- TRBJ2-3 TRBV7-9 - TGTGCCATCTACCGGAGGGGCATGGCAGATACGCAGTATTTT CAIYRRGMADTQYF
- TRBJ1-1 TRBV30 TRBD1 TGTGCCTGGGGGGACAGGATAAGAGAGAGGTTAGGGGGGTTCCTGACGAAAGCTTTCTTT CAWGDRIRERLGGFLTKAFF
- TRBJ2-7 TRBV15 TRBD1 TGTGCCACCAGCATTGGGACAGGCTCCTACGAGCAGTACTTC CATSIGTGSYEQYF
- TRBJ2-7 TRBV12-3/TRBV12-4 TRBD1 TGTGCCAGCAGTATAACAGGGGCGCTAGAGCAGTACTTC CASSITGALEQYF
once TRBJ2-7 TRBV15 - TGTGCCACCAGCAGACAGAGCCTCAGACAGGTCAAAGAATACGAGCAGTACTTC CATSRQSLRQVKEYEQYF
- TRBJ1-2 TRBV21-1 - TGTGCCAGCAGCAAGGGCGGCTACACCTTC CASSKGGYTF
- TRBJ2-3 TRBV4-1 TRBD1 TGCGCCAGCAGCGAACGACAGGGGCTCACAGATACGCAGTATTTT CASSERQGLTDTQYF
- TRBJ2-7 TRBV19 - TGTGCCAGTAGTTCGACAGGTAAACCCCGCGAGCAGTACTTC CASSSTGKPREQYF
- TRBJ2-1 TRBV27 - TGTGCCAGCAGTTCTCGGACCGGAGGTGAGCAGTTCTTC CASSSRTGGEQFF
few TRBJ2-1 TRBV19 TRBD2 TGTGCCAGTAGTCCAGGGACTAGTCCAGTGTCGTTCTTC CASSPGTSPVSFF
- TRBJ1-2 TRBV18 - TGTGCCAGCTCACCACCGTCTCAGGGTAGGGATGGCTACACCTTC CASSPPSQGRDGYTF
- TRBJ2-2 TRBV29-1 - TGCAGCGTTTTTACTGCGGGGTTGAACACCGGGGAGCTGTTTTTT CSVFTAGLNTGELFF